This paragraph reports one TCR beta chain. The specificity of this receptor is unknown. The record has no base qualities; no much larger clone is one base away. This sample is part of a study of blood T cell repertoires in COVID-19 (TCRdb year 2020). Notes on the research overall: Collaborator samples came from the United States, Italy and Spain and covered acute and convalescent phases of COVID-19. The prospective study material was composed of cDNA or gDNA derived from T cells, B-cell-depleted T cells, or PBMCs. A de-identified subject ID, COVID-19 status, age in years and sex were almost always included in the sample metadata. A freely available public database, intended as a resource for researchers studying the immune response to SARS-CoV-2, is where the repertoires were released. Where HLA class I and class II types were available, the types were taken from metadata supplied by the sample provider, not from assay-based typing. Subjects who had been exposed to COVID-19, were actively infected with it, or had recovered from it provided the deeply sampled blood TCRbeta repertoires that made up the dataset. The samples were drawn from two sources: the first 160 participants of the ongoing ImmuneRACE study, and some 1,300 subjects contributed by 6 global collaborators. Points the paper makes about the study in general: Clinical and demographic metadata were provided uncurated, with the amount varying by source and participant.

TCRbeta CDR3 regions were amplified from genomic DNA using the immunoSEQ Assay, a bias-controlled multiplex PCR. Per the authors' processing: The number of nucleated cells in each sample was estimated by amplification of reference gene primers within the assay. Sequence reads were collapsed and filtered to measure the absolute abundance of every unique TCRbeta CDR3 rearrangement. Productive Simpson clonality was computed per sample as the square root of Simpson's diversity index over productive rearrangements. Not all clones reach the TCRdb copy of this immuneACCESS table, which keeps in-frame sequences only. Checked studies attribute under half of the gap to unresolved V genes and leave the rest unexplained. V and J calls and clone size are as listed in that table; D and trimming were resolved from the DNA. Within this sample are approximately 100,000 clones, with approximately 85% of them counted one time only. The top ten clones comprise under 15% of the sample.

CDR1 and CDR2, per the germline V gene, are SGHRS and YFSETQ. V is clipped by 0 bases and J by 4 bases, and the sequence between their germline boundaries is 8 bases long. The CDR3, cysteine through phenylalanine, is 14 amino acids long. The kept DNA is CDR3 alone, 42 bases in frame from the first base. The collaborating institutions used their own protocols to collect whole blood in K2EDTA tubes. For TCRbeta analysis, collaborators shipped samples as frozen whole blood, isolated PBMCs, or DNA extracted from either of those sample types. The sequenced sample consisted of peripheral blood. This chain joins TRBV5-1 to TRBJ2-1; matching of 6 bases hints at TRBD2 as the D gene. The clonotype was recovered from a human donor in a cohort sampled during active COVID-19. Here is the DNA: TGCGCCAGCAGCTTGGGGGACTTTTACAATGAGCAGTTCTTC. Translated, it gives CASSLGDFYNEQFF.